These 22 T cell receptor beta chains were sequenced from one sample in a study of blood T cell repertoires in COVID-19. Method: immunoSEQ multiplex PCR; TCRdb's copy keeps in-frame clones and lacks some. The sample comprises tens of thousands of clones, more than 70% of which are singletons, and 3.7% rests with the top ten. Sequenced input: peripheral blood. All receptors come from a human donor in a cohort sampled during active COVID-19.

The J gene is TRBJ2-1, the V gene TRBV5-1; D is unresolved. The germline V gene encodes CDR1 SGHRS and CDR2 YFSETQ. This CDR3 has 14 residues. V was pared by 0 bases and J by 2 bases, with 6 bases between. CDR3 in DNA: TGCGCCAGCAGCTTGGGAGACACCTACAATGAGCAGTTCTTC. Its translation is CASSLGDTYNEQFF.

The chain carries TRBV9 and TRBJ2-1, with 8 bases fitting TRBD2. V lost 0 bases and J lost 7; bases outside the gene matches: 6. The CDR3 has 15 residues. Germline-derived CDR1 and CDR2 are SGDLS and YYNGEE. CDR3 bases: TGTGCCAGCAGCGTAGCGGCGGGAGGAAGGAATGAGCAGTTCTTC. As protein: CASSVAAGGRNEQFF.

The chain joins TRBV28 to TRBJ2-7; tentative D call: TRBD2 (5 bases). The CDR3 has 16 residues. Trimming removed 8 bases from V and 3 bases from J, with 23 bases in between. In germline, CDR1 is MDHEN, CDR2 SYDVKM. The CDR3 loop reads CASYRTRGLSRYEQYF. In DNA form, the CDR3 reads TGTGCCAGCTATCGAACTCGGGGTCTTTCGCGCTACGAGCAGTACTTC.

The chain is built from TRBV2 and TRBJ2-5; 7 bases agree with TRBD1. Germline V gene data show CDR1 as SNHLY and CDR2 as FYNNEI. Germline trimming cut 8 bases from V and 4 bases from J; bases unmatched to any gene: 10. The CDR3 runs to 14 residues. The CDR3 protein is CASGKDRVGETQYF. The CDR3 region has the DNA TGTGCCAGCGGAAAAGACAGGGTAGGAGAGACCCAGTACTTC.

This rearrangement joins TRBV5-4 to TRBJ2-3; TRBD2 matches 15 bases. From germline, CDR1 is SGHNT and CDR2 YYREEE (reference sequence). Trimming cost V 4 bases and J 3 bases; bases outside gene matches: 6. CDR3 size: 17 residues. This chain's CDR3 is CASSTGLAGGRTDTQYF. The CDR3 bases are TGTGCCAGCAGCACCGGACTAGCGGGAGGGCGGACAGATACGCAGTATTTT.

The CDR3 reads CASSYSTGAQPQHF. CDR3 DNA: TGTGCCAGCAGTTACTCGACAGGGGCGCAGCCCCAGCATTTT. The chain combines TRBV6-2 or TRBV6-3 with TRBJ1-5; TRBD1 aligns across 8 bases. CDR1 is MNHEY and CDR2 is SVGEGT in the germline V gene. CDR3 size: 14 residues. Losses at the gene ends were 0 bases for V and 7 bases for J; bases not matched to a gene: 2.

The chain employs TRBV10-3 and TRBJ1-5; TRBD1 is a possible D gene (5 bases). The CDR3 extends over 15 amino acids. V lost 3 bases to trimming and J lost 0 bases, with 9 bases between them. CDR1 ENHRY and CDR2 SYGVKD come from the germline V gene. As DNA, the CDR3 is TGTGCCATCAGTGACAGGGTGGATAGCAATCAGCCCCAGCATTTT. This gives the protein CAISDRVDSNQPQHF.

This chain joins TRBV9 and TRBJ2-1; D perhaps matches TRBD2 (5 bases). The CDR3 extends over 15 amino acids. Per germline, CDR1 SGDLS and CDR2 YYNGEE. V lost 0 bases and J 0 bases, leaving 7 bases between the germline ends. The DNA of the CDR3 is TGTGCCAGCAGCGTAGGCGGGCGCTCCTACAATGAGCAGTTCTTC. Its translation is CASSVGGRSYNEQFF.

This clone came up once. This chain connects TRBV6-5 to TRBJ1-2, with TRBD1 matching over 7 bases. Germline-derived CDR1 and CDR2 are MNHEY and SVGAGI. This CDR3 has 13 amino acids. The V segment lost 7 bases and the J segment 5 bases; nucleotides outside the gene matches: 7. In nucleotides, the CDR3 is TGTGCCAGCACCCAACGACAGGGATATGGCTACACCTTC. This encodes CASTQRQGYGYTF.

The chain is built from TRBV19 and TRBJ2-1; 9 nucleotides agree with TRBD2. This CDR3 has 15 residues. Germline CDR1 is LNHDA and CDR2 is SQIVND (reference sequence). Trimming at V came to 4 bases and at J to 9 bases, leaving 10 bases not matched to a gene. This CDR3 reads CASSTKRTSVSEQFF. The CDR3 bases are TGTGCCAGTAGTACCAAGAGGACTAGCGTAAGTGAGCAGTTCTTC.

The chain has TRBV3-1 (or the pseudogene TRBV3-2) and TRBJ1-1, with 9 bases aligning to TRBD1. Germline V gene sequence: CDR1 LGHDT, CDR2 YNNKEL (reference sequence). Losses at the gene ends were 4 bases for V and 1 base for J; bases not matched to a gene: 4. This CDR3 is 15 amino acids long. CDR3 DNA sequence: TGTGCCAGCAGCCGAATGGGACAGGGGAACACTGAAGCTTTCTTT. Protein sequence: CASSRMGQGNTEAFF.

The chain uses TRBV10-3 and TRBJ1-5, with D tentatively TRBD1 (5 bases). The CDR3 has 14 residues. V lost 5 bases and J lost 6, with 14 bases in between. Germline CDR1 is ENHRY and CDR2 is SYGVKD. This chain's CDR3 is CAISPSITGQPQHF. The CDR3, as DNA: TGTGCCATCAGTCCGTCCATTACAGGTCAGCCCCAGCATTTT.

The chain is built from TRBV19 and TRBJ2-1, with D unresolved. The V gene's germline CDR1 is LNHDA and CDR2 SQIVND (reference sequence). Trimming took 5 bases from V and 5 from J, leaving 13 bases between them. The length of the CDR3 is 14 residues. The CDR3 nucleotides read TGTGCCAGTAGTTGGGCAGTTACAAACAATGAGCAGTTCTTC. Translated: CASSWAVTNNEQFF.

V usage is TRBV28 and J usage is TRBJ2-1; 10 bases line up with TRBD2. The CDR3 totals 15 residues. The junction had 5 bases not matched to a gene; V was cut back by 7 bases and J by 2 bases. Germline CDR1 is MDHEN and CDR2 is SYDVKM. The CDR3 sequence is CASTHLAGAYNEQFF. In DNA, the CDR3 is TGTGCCAGCACCCACCTAGCGGGAGCCTACAATGAGCAGTTCTTC.

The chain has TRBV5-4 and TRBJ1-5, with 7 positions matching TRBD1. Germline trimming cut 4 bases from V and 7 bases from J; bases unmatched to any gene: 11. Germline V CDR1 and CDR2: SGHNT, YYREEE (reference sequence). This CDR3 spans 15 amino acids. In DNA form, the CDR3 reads TGTGCCAGCAGCGCTGACGGACAGGTCCCCCAGCCCCAGCATTTT. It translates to CASSADGQVPQPQHF.

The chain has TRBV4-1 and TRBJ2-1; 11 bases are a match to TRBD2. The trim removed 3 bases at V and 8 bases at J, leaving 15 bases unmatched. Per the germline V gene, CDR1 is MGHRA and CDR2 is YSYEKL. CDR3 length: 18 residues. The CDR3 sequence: CASSHRPGLAALYDEQFF. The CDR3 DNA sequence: TGCGCCAGCAGCCATAGACCGGGACTAGCGGCCCTATACGATGAGCAGTTCTTC.

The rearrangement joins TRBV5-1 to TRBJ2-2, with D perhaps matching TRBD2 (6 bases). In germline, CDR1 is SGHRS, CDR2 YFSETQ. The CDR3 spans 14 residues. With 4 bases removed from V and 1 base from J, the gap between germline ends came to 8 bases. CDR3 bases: TGCGCCAGCAGCCTCGGGGGGAACACCGGGGAGCTGTTTTTT. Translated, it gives CASSLGGNTGELFF.

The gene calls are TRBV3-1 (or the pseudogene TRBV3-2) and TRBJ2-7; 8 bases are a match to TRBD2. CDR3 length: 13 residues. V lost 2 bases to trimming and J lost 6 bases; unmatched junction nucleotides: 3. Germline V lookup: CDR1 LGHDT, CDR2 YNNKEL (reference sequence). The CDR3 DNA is TGTGCCAGCAGCCAAAGAGCGGGAGTCGAGCAGTACTTC. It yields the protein CASSQRAGVEQYF.

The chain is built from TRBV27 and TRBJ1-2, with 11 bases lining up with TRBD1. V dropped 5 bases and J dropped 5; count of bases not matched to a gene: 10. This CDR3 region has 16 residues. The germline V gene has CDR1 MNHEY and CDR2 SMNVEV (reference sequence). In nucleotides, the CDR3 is TGTGCCAGCAGTCCGCGACCGGACAGGGGGCAATATGGCTACACCTTC. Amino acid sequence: CASSPRPDRGQYGYTF.

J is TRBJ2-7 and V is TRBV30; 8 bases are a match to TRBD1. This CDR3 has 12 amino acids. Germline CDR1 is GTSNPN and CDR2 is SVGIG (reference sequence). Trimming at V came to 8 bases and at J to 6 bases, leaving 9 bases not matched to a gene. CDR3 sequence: CAVDRGGREQYF. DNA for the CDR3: TGTGCCGTCGACAGGGGAGGACGCGAGCAGTACTTC.

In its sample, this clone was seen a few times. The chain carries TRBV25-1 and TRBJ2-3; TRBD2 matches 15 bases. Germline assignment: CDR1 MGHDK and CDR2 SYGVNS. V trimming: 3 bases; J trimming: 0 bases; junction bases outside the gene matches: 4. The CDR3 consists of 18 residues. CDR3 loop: CASSEKGLAGGSTDTQYF. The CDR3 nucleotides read TGTGCCAGCAGTGAGAAGGGACTAGCGGGAGGAAGCACAGATACGCAGTATTTT.

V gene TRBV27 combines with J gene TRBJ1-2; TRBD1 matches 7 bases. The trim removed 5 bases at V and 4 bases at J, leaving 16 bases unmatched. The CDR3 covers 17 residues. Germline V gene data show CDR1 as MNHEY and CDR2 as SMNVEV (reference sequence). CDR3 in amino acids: CASSPRQGGGLTYGYTF. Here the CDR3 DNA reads TGTGCCAGCAGTCCGAGACAGGGTGGGGGTCTTACCTATGGCTACACCTTC.